The sequence of this TCR beta chain was determined in a study of blood T cell repertoires in COVID-19. Germline CDR1 MDHEN, CDR2 SYDVKM. This CDR3 has 15 residues. The ends were cut back, 3 bases at V and 10 bases at J, with 16 bases in the middle. Libraries were prepared by immunoSEQ multiplex PCR; TCRdb keeps only in-frame clonotypes and omits some of them. This table has 200,000 or so clones, more than 80% appearing once. The chain couples TRBV28 to TRBJ1-6; D might be TRBD1 (5 bases). Sequencing used PBMCs or T cells enriched from blood (not recorded which). This receptor was identified in a woman younger than 30 who had recovered from COVID-19. CDR3 bases: TGTGCCAGCAGTTTTAGGGGTAACCATGCCTCACCCCTCCACTTT. Its translation: CASSFRGNHASPLHF.